Listed below are T cell receptor beta chains from one sample, sequenced in a study of shared clonotypes between healthy human individuals. Assay used: immunoSEQ multiplex PCR; TCRdb lists only in-frame clones, some missing. Among a few million clones listed, less than 95% were seen once. The sequencing input was naive CD4+ T cells from PBMCs. The receptors come from a man aged 18 to 30 in good health. Some clones in this sample may be carry-over from other donors' samples. Each CDR3 is given with its conserved first and last residue. A D gene is named only where the DNA matches it firmly. Size is omitted from some rows. Given values are once, few, many or a class for expanded clones.

clone size	V gene	J gene	CDR3 length	D gene	CDR3 DNA	CDR3 protein
-	TRBV7-9	TRBJ1-5	12	-	TGTGCCAGCAGCACACAGAGTCAGCCCCAGCATTTT	CASSTQSQPQHF
-	TRBV6-1	TRBJ1-5	14	-	TGTGCCAGCAGTAAGGACTTCCACAATCAGCCCCAGCATTTT	CASSKDFHNQPQHF
-	TRBV9	TRBJ2-1	14	-	TGTGCCAGCAGCGGGGGGGTGCGAGGCAATGAGCAGTTCTTC	CASSGGVRGNEQFF
-	TRBV6-4	TRBJ2-7	13	TRBD1	TGTGCCAGCCGGGACAGGGGGATCTACGAGCAGTACTTC	CASRDRGIYEQYF
-	TRBV7-3	TRBJ2-7	13	TRBD2	TGTGCCAGCAGCCTTCAAGCGGGAGAGGAGCAGTACTTC	CASSLQAGEEQYF
-	TRBV7-3	TRBJ2-5	16	-	TGTGCCAGCAGCAAAAAGGGAAGGGGGTCAGGAGAGACCCAGTACTTC	CASSKKGRGSGETQYF
-	TRBV7-9	TRBJ1-2	13	TRBD1	TGTGCCAGCACCCTGGACAGGGTTTATGGCTACACCTTC	CASTLDRVYGYTF
once	TRBV4-3	TRBJ2-7	14	TRBD2	TGCGCCAGCAGCCACACTAGCGGGGTCTACGAGCAGTACTTC	CASSHTSGVYEQYF
-	TRBV27	TRBJ2-7	13	-	TGTGCCAGCAGTTTGACTGGACGGAGCGAGCAGTACTTC	CASSLTGRSEQYF
-	TRBV5-4	TRBJ2-1	15	TRBD1	TGTGCCAGCAGCTGGGTGACAGGGTCCTACAATGAGCAGTTCTTC	CASSWVTGSYNEQFF
-	TRBV5-4	TRBJ2-5	13	-	TGTGCCAGCAGCTTAGGACAGCAAGAGACCCAGTACTTC	CASSLGQQETQYF
-	TRBV2	TRBJ2-3	14	-	TGTGCCAGCAGGGGGGGACTCCTGGGCGATACGCAGTATTTT	CASRGGLLGDTQYF
-	TRBV4-3	TRBJ2-6	17	-	TGCGCCAGCAGCCAAGATCTGAGCCCTTTAGGGGCCAACGTCCTGACTTTC	CASSQDLSPLGANVLTF